The 17 T cell receptor beta chains given below trace back to one sample, sequenced in a study of cytomegalovirus exposure and HLA in healthy donors. Use of 60 Vbeta and 13 Jbeta primers characterized the PCR. TCRdb's table, derived via immunoSEQ multiplex PCR, lists solely in-frame clones and lacks some. The top ten clones hold 15% of a sample with around 200,000 clones, roughly 80% of them seen once. The sequenced material came from PBMCs. These receptors originate from a man aged 35 to 55 in good health and CMV-seronegative.

This chain joins TRBV6-5 and TRBJ1-2; 10 nucleotides align to TRBD1. The CDR3 spans 15 residues. The germline V gene encodes CDR1 MNHEY and CDR2 SVGAGI. J was trimmed by 4 bases and V by 5 bases; bases with no gene match: 7. The CDR3 reads CASSRTGGTGYGYTF. The CDR3 nucleotides are TGTGCCAGCAGTCGGACAGGGGGTACGGGCTATGGCTACACCTTC.

The gene calls are TRBV25-1 and TRBJ2-5; D possibly corresponds to TRBD1 (6 bases). The ends were cut back, 9 bases at V and 2 bases at J, with 16 bases in the middle. The V gene's germline CDR1 is MGHDK and CDR2 SYGVNS. The CDR3 totals 14 residues. The CDR3 spells CARSRQEKQETQYF. The CDR3 DNA is TGTGCCAGGTCTCGACAGGAGAAACAAGAGACCCAGTACTTC.

In this sample, this clone turned up a few times. This sequence joins TRBV30 and TRBJ2-7; no firm D call. Trimming pared 0 bases from V and 4 bases from J, leaving 7 bases between. Germline CDR1 is GTSNPN and CDR2 is SVGIG (reference sequence). The CDR3 length is 12 residues. The CDR3 coding sequence is TGTGCCTGGAGTGTACAGCTGTACGAGCAGTACTTC. Amino acids: CAWSVQLYEQYF.

This clone was seen only a few times. The chain employs TRBV7-2 and TRBJ2-3; possible D gene TRBD2, 5 bases. The CDR3 covers 14 residues. The V and J ends lost 1 base and 6 bases respectively, with 11 bases between them. Germline V gene lookup returns CDR1 SGHTA and CDR2 FQGNSA. The CDR3: CASSLGQRSDTQYF. The CDR3 DNA follows: TGTGCCAGCAGCTTAGGGCAGCGGTCCGATACGCAGTATTTT.

The rearrangement links TRBV12-2 to TRBJ2-5; TRBD2 is the table's D call, not checked against the DNA. TRBV12-2 is listed as a pseudogene. The CDR3 has 15 amino acids. The CDR3 bases are TGTGCAAGTCGCTTACGAGTGCGGGGGCAAGAGACCCAGTACTTC. Protein sequence: CASRLRVRGQETQYF.

The chain couples TRBV5-1 to TRBJ2-3; D ambiguous. V lost 5 bases and J lost 2, with 9 bases in between. The CDR3 spans 13 residues. CDR1 SGHRS and CDR2 YFSETQ come from the germline V gene. DNA of the CDR3: TGCGCCAGCAGACCTACAGCCACAGATACGCAGTATTTT. Encoded protein: CASRPTATDTQYF.

The rearrangement uses TRBV29-1 and TRBJ2-1; TRBD1 aligns across 7 bases. Germline CDR1 SQVTM, CDR2 ANQGSEA. This CDR3 has 14 residues. With V trimmed by 7 bases and J by 2 bases, 8 bases remained unmatched. CDR3 DNA: TGCAGCGCTCGAGGGGGCTCCCCCTACAATGAGCAGTTCTTC. Its translation: CSARGGSPYNEQFF.

The V call is TRBV18, the J call TRBJ1-1; 7 nucleotides align to TRBD1. V trimming: 5 bases; J trimming: 2 bases; junction bases outside the gene matches: 8. This CDR3 has 15 amino acids. CDR1 is KGHSH and CDR2 is LQKENI in the germline V gene. CDR3 region: CASSDGTERNTEAFF. CDR3 DNA: TGTGCCAGCTCAGACGGGACAGAGAGAAACACTGAAGCTTTCTTT.

This sequence joins TRBV19 and TRBJ2-5, with D possibly matching TRBD1 (6 bases). V lost 5 bases, J lost 5 bases, and 21 bases lay in between. The germline V gene encodes CDR1 LNHDA and CDR2 SQIVND (reference sequence). CDR3 length equals 16 residues. The CDR3 protein is CASSLDGGAQRETQYF. The CDR3, as DNA: TGTGCCAGTAGTCTCGATGGGGGCGCCCAGAGGGAGACCCAGTACTTC.

The CDR3 spells CASSVGAGVLQETQYF. As DNA, the CDR3 is TGTGCCAGCAGCGTAGGGGCGGGGGTGTTACAGGAGACCCAGTACTTC. J is TRBJ2-5 and V is TRBV9, with TRBD2 matching over 7 bases. Germline CDR1 reads SGDLS; CDR2 reads YYNGEE. J gave up 5 bases and V 0 bases, and 10 bases lay outside the gene matches. The CDR3 consists of 16 residues.

This clone was recorded once. The gene calls are TRBV4-2 and TRBJ2-2; D is unclear. This CDR3 region has 14 residues. V lost 4 bases to trimming and J lost 6 bases, with 12 bases between them. CDR1 is LGHNA and CDR2 is YNFKEQ in the germline V gene. CDR3 residues: CASSLPGRAGELFF. Written as DNA, the CDR3 is TGTGCCAGCAGCCTCCCCGGCCGGGCCGGGGAGCTGTTTTTT.

This chain links TRBV15 with TRBJ2-3; 9 bases are shared with TRBD1. CDR1 is LNHNV, CDR2 YYDKDF, per germline (reference sequence). Trimming cost V 3 bases and J 2 bases; bases outside gene matches: 12. The CDR3 totals 18 residues. The CDR3 nucleotides read TGTGCCACCAGCAGCACCGGGACAGGGACGGGGCACACAGATACGCAGTATTTT. Amino acids: CATSSTGTGTGHTDTQYF.

This clone occurred a few times. The V call is TRBV6-4, the J call TRBJ2-1, with D possibly TRBD1 on 6 matching bases. The CDR3 is made up of 15 amino acids. Trimming took 3 bases from V and 0 from J, leaving 9 bases between them. Germline loops: CDR1 MRHNA, CDR2 SNTAGT. CDR3 residues: CASSEDSSSYNEQFF. The DNA for the CDR3 is TGTGCCAGCAGTGAGGACAGCAGCTCCTACAATGAGCAGTTCTTC.

This clone was recorded once. This chain connects TRBV2 to TRBJ1-1, with TRBD1 matching 9 bases. Germline V lookup: CDR1 SNHLY, CDR2 FYNNEI. The length of the CDR3 is 13 residues. Trimming took 5 bases from V and 5 from J; bases not matched to a gene: 3. The CDR3 DNA sequence: TGTGCCAGCAGTAGGGACAGGGAAACTGAAGCTTTCTTT. Translation gives CASSRDRETEAFF. Based on the CDR3 plus reference TRBV2 and TRBJ1-1, the full variable domain is EPEVTQTPSHQVTQMGQEVILRCVPISNHLYFYWYRQILGQKVEFLVSFYNNEISEKSEIFDDQFSVERPDGSNFTLKIRSTKLEDSAMYFCASSRDRETEAFFGQGTRLTVV.

The CDR3 loop reads CASSYLQGGTEAFF. The CDR3 DNA reads TGTGCCAGCAGTTACCTACAGGGGGGAACTGAAGCTTTCTTT. The chain carries TRBV6-5 and TRBJ1-1, with 8 bases identical to TRBD1. The CDR3 has 14 amino acids. J gave up 5 bases and V 2 bases, and 4 bases lay outside the gene matches. Germline CDR1 MNHEY, CDR2 SVGAGI.

The J gene is TRBJ2-7, the V gene TRBV5-4, with D perhaps TRBD1 (5 bases). Looked up from germline, CDR1 is SGHNT and CDR2 is YYREEE (reference sequence). The CDR3 runs 14 residues. V dropped 4 bases and J dropped 2 bases, with 13 bases sitting between them. The CDR3 DNA reads TGTGCCAGCAGCCGTGGAGACAGACCCTACGAGCAGTACTTC. This gives the protein CASSRGDRPYEQYF.

This clone was recorded a few times. The gene calls are TRBV5-6 and TRBJ2-1; 10 bases agree with TRBD2. The CDR3 contains 16 residues. V lost 4 bases, J lost 0 bases, and 4 bases stayed unmatched. Germline V gives CDR1 SGHDT, CDR2 YYEEEE. The CDR3 nucleotides read TGTGCCAGCAGCCGGACTAGCGGTCGCTCCTACAATGAGCAGTTCTTC. It translates to CASSRTSGRSYNEQFF.